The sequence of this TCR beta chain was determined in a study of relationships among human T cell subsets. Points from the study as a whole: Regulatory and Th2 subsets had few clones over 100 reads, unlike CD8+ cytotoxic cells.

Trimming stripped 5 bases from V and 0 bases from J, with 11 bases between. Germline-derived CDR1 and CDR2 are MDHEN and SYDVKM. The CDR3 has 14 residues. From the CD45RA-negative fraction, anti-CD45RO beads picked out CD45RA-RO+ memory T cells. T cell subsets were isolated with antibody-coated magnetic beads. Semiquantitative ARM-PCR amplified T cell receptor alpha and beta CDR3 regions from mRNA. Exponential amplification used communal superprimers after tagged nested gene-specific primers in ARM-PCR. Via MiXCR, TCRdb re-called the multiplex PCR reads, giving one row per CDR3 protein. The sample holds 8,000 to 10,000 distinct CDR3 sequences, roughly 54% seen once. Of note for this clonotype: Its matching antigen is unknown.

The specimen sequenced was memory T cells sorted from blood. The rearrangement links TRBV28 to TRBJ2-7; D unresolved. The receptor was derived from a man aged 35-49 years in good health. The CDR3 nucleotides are TGTGCCAGCAGTGCTCGGACGGTCTCCTACGAGCAGTACTTC. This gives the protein CASSARTVSYEQYF.